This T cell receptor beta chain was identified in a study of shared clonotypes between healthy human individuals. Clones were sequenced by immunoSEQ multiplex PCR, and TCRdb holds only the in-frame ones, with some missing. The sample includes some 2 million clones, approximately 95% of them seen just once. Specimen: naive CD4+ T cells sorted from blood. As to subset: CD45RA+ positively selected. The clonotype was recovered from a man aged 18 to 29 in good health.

This chain's CDR3 is CAIGGTGATDTQYF. The CDR3 DNA follows: TGTGCCATCGGGGGGACCGGGGCCACAGATACGCAGTATTTT. The chain is built from TRBV10-3 and TRBJ2-3; D is perhaps TRBD2 (6 bases). The CDR3 sequence is 14 residues long. Germline CDR1 ENHRY, CDR2 SYGVKD. V gave up 8 bases and J gave up 2 bases, with 14 bases separating them.